This entry is about one TCR beta chain. Its antigen is undetermined. TCRdb reprocessed the 5' RACE reads with MiXCR, giving one entry per CDR3 protein. The sample lists 300,000 or so distinct CDR3 sequences; approximately 4.2% were seen once. Germline V CDR1 and CDR2: SGHNT, YYREEE (reference sequence). The CDR3 consists of 15 residues. V trimming: 1 base; J trimming: 3 bases; junction bases outside the gene matches: 2. This sample was taken from a study of T cells after yellow fever vaccination. Study-level findings and limits: Overlap between CD4 and CD8 compartments was detected for a small share of clonotypes.

Sequencing used PBMCs, obtained 5 days after the yellow fever booster vaccination. This receptor was taken from a man in his late teens or twenties who received the YFV17D yellow fever vaccine. V is TRBV5-4 and J is TRBJ2-2; TRBD1 agrees at 8 bases. CDR3 loop: CASSLIQGDTGELFF. The CDR3 DNA reads TGTGCCAGCAGCTTGATACAGGGGGACACCGGGGAGCTGTTTTTT.